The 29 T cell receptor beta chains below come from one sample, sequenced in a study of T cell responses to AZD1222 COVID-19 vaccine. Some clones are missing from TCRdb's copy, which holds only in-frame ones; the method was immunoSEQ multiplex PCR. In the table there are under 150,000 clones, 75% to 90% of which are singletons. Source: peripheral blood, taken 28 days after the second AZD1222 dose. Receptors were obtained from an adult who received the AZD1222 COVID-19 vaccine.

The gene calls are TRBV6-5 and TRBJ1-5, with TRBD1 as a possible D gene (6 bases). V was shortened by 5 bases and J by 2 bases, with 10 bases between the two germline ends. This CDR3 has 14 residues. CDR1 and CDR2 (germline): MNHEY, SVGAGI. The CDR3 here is CASSPGAGNQPQHF. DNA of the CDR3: TGTGCCAGCAGTCCAGGGGCGGGCAATCAGCCCCAGCATTTT.

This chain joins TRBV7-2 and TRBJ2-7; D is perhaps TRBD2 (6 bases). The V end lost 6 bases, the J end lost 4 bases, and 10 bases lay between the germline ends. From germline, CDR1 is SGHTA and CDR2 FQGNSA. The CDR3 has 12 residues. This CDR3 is CASSLTSYEQYF. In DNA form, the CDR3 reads TGTGCCAGCAGTCTGACTAGTTACGAGCAGTACTTC.

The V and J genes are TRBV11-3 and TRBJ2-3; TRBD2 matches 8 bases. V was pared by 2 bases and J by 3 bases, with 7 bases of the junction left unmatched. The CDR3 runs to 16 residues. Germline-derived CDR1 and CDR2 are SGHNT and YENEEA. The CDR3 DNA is TGTGCCAGCAGCTTAAACGGGGGGGCCGGTACAGATACGCAGTATTTT. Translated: CASSLNGGAGTDTQYF.

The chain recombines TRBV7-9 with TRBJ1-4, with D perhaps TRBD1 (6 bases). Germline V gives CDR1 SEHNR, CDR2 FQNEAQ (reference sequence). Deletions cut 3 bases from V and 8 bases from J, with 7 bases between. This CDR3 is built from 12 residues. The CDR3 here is CASSFTGEKLFF. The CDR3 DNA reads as TGTGCCAGCAGCTTCACAGGGGAAAAACTGTTTTTT.

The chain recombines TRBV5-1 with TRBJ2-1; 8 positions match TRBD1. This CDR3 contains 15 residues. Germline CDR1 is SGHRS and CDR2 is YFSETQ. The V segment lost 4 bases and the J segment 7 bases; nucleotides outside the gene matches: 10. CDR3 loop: CASSGRGQGGNEQFF. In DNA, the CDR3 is TGCGCCAGCAGCGGAAGAGGACAGGGTGGGAATGAGCAGTTCTTC.

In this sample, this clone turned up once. CDR3 nucleotides: TGTGCCAGCAGCTTAACGGTTCGGGCTAGCGGGAGGAGCGCCGGGGAGCTGTTTTTT. Translation: CASSLTVRASGRSAGELFF. This chain links TRBV7-3 with TRBJ2-2; 11 positions agree with TRBD2. The V gene's germline CDR1 is SGHTA and CDR2 FQGTGA. The CDR3 runs 19 residues. V shed 0 bases and J 6 bases; nucleotides not matched to a gene: 12.

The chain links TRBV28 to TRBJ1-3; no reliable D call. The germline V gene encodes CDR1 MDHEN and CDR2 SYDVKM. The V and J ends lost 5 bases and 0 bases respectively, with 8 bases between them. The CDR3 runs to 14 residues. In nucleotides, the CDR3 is TGTGCCAGCAGTCGACCCAGCTCTGGAAACACCATATATTTT. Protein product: CASSRPSSGNTIYF.

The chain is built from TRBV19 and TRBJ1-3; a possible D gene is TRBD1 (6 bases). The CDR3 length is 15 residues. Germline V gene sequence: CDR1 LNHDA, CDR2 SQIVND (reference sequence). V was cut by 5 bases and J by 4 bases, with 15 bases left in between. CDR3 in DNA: TGTGCCAGTAGTCGTCGACAGGAGACGGGAAACACCATATATTTT. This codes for CASSRRQETGNTIYF.

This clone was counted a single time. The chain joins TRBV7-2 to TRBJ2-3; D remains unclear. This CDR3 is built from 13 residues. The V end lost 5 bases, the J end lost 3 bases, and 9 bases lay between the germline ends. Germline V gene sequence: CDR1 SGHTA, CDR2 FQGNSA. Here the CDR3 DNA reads TGTGCCAGCAGCCTTAGCTGGACAGATACGCAGTATTTT. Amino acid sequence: CASSLSWTDTQYF. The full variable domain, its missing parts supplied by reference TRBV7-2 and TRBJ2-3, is GAGVSQSPSNKVTEKGKDVELRCDPISGHTALYWYRQSLGQGLEFLIYFQGNSAPDKSGLPSDRFSAERTGGSVSTLTIQRTQQEDSAVYLCASSLSWTDTQYFGPGTRLTVL.

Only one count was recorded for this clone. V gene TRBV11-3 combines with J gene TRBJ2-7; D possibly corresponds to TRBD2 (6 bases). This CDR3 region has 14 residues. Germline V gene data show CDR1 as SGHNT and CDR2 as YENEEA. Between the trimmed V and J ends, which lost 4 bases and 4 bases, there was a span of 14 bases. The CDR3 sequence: CASSSGVGPYEQYF. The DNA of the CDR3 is TGTGCCAGCAGCTCGGGGGTGGGGCCGTACGAGCAGTACTTC.

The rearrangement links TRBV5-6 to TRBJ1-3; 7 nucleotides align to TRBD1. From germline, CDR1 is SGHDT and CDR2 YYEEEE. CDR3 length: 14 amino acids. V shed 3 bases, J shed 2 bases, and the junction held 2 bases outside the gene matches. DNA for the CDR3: TGTGCCAGCAGCTCCGACAGGGCTGGAAACACCATATATTTT. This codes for CASSSDRAGNTIYF.

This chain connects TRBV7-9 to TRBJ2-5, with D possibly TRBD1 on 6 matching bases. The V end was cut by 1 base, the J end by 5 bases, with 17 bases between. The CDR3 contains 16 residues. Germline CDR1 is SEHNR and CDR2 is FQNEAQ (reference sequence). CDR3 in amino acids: CASSLVGGPAEETQYF. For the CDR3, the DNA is TGTGCCAGCAGCTTAGTAGGGGGTCCGGCGGAGGAGACCCAGTACTTC. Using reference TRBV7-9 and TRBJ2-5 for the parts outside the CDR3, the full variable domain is DTGVSQNPRHKITKRGQNVTFRCDPISEHNRLYWYRQTLGQGPEFLTYFQNEAQLEKSRLLSDRFSAERPKGSFSTLEIQRTEQGDSAMYLCASSLVGGPAEETQYFGPGTRLLVL.

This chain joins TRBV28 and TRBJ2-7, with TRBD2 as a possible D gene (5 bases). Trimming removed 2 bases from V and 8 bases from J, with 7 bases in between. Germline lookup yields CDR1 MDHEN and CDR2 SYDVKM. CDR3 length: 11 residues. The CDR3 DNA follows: TGTGCCAGCAGTTTAGGAGGTCAGCAGTACTTC. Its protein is CASSLGGQQYF.

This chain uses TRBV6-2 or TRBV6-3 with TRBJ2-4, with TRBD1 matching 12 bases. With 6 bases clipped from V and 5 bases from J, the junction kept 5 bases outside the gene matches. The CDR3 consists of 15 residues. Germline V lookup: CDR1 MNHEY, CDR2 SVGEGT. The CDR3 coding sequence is TGTGCCAGCAGCCTGGGACAGGGGGCGCAAAACATTCAGTACTTC. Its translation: CASSLGQGAQNIQYF.

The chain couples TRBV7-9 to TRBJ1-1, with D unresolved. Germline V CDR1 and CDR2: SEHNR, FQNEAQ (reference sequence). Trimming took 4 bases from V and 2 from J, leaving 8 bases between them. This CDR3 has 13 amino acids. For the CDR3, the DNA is TGTGCCAGCAGCTCCCGGGCCAACACTGAAGCTTTCTTT. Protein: CASSSRANTEAFF.

The CDR3 is CASSLGQVNTF. The DNA for the CDR3 is TGTGCCAGCAGCTTGGGGCAGGTGAACACCTTC. The chain carries TRBV5-8 and TRBJ1-2; no firm D call. V was shortened by 0 bases and J by 12 bases, with 9 bases between the two germline ends. Germline V CDR1 and CDR2: SGHTS, YDEGEE. The CDR3 length is 11 residues.

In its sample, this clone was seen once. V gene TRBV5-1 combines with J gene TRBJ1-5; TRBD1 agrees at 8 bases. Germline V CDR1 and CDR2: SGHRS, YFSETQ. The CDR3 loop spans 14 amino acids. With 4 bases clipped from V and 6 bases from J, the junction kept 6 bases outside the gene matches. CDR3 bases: TGCGCCAGCAGCCCCACAGGGGGGAGTCAGCCCCAGCATTTT. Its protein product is CASSPTGGSQPQHF.

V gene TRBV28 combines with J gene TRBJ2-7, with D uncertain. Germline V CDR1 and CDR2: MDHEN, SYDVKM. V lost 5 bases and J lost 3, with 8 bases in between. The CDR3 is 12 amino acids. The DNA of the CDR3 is TGTGCCAGCAGTGGGAACTTCTACGAGCAGTACTTC. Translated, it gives CASSGNFYEQYF. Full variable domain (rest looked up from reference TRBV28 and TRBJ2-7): DVKVTQSSRYLVKRTGEKVFLECVQDMDHENMFWYRQDPGLGLRLIYFSYDVKMKEKGDIPEGYSVSREKKERFSLILESASTNQTSMYLCASSGNFYEQYFGPGTRLTVT.

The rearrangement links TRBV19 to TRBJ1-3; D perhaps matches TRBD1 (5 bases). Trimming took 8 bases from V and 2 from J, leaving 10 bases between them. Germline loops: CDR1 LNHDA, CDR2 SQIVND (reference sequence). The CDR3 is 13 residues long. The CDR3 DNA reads TGTGCCAGTGTCCCGGGACCTGGAAACACCATATATTTT. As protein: CASVPGPGNTIYF.

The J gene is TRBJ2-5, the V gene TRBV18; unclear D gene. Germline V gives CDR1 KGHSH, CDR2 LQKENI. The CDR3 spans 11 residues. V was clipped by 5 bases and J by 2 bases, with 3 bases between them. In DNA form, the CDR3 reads TGTGCCAGCTCAAAACAAGAGACCCAGTACTTC. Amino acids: CASSKQETQYF.

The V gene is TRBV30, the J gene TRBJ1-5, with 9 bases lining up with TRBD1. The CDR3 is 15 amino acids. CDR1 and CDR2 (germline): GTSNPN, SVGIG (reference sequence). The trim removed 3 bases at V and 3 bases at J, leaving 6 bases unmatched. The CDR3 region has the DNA TGTGCCTGGAGACAGGGGACAGGGAACAATCAGCCCCAGCATTTT. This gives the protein CAWRQGTGNNQPQHF.

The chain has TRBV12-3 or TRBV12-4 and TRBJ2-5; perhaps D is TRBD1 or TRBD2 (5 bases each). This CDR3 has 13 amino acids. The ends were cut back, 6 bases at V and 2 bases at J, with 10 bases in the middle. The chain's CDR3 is CASSRGRQETQYF. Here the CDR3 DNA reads TGTGCCAGCAGCCGGGGCAGGCAAGAGACCCAGTACTTC.

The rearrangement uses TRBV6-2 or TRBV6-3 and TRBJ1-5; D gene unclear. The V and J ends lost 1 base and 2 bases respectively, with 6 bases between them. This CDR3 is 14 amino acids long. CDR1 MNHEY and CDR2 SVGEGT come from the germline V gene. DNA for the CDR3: TGTGCCAGCAGTTACTTCTCAGGCAATCAGCCCCAGCATTTT. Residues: CASSYFSGNQPQHF.

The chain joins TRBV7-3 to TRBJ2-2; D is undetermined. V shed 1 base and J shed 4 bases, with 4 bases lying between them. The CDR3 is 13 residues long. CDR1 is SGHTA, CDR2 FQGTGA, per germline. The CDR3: CASSLSGTGELFF. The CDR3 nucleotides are TGTGCCAGCAGCTTAAGCGGCACCGGGGAGCTGTTTTTT.

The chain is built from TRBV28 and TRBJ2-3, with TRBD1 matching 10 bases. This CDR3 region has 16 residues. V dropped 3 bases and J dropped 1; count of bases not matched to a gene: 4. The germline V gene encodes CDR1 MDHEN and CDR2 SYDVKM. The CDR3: CASSFLGQGGTDTQYF. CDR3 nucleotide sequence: TGTGCCAGCAGTTTTCTTGGACAGGGGGGCACAGATACGCAGTATTTT. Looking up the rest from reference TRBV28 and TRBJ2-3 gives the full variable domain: DVKVTQSSRYLVKRTGEKVFLECVQDMDHENMFWYRQDPGLGLRLIYFSYDVKMKEKGDIPEGYSVSREKKERFSLILESASTNQTSMYLCASSFLGQGGTDTQYFGPGTRLTVL.

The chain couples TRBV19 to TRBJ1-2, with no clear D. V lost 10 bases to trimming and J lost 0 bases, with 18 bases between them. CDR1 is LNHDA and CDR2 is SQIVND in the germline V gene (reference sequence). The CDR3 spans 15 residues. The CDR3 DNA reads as TGTGCCACGAAAGACCCTAGCAGAGCTAACTATGGCTACACCTTC. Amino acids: CATKDPSRANYGYTF.

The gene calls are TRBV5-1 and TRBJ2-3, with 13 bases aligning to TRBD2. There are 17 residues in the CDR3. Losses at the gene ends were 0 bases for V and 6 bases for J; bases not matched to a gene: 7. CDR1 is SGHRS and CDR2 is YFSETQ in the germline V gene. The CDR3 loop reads CASSLGTSGRGMDTQYF. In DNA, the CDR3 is TGCGCCAGCAGCTTGGGCACTAGCGGGAGGGGGATGGATACGCAGTATTTT.

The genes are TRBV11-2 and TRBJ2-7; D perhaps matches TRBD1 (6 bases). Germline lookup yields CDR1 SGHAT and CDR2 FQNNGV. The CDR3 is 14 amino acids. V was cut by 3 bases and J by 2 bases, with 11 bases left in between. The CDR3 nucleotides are TGTGCCAGCAGCTTGGTCAGGGGAGCCTACGAGCAGTACGTC. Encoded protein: CASSLVRGAYEQYV.

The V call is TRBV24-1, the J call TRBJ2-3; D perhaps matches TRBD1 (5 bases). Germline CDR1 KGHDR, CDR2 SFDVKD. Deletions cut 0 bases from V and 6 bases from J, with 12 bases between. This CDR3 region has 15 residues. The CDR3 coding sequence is TGTGCCACCAGTGATTTGCAGGGATCTGTGGATACGCAGTATTTT. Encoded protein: CATSDLQGSVDTQYF.